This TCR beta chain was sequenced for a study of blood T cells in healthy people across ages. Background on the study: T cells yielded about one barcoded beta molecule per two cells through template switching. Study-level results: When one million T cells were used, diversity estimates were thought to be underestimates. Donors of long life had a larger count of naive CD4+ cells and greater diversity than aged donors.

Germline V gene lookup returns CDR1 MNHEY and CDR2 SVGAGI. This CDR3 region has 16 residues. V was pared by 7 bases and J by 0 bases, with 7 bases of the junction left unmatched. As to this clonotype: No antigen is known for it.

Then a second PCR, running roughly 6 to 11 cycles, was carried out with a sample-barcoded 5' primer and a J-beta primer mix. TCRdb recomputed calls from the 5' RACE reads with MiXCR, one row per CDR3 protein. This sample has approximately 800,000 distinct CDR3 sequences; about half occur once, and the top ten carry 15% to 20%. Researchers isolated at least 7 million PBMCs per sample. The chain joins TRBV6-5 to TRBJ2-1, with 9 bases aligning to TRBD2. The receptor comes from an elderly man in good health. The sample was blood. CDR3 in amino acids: CASTRFSGSSYNEQFF. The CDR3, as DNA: TGTGCCAGCACCCGGTTTAGCGGGAGCTCCTACAATGAGCAGTTCTTC.